This T cell receptor beta chain was recorded in a study of cytomegalovirus exposure and HLA in healthy donors (dated by TCRdb to 2016 to 2017). A note on the overall study: An earlier analysis of some 600 of the donors reported roughly 300 Gb of sequence data and about 120 million unique TCR beta sequences obtained from 180 million or so T cells. An early release that covered about 600 HLA-typed donors contained 300 to 350 gigabases of sequencing data and about 84 million unique TCR sequences. Of the roughly 400 genotyped donors, roughly 80% fell in the genetic ancestry cluster associated with self-reported Caucasian donors. The study was designed to test whether signatures of past pathogen exposure could be identified by cataloging public T cell receptors. The study used immunosequencing to profile the T cell repertoires of several hundred subjects and linked those repertoires to cytomegalovirus serostatus. Besides the first cohort of 550 to 750 subjects, a separate validation cohort made up of over 100 different subjects was used. The study combined high-throughput TCR immunosequencing, statistical association of individual TCRs with disease status, and machine learning to predict cytomegalovirus infection status. In a later analysis, previously published TCR beta repertoires from some 640 donors were re-analyzed and high-resolution HLA genotyping was added so that TCR occurrence patterns could be studied. Rather than using new phenotypic data, the later analysis identified candidate immune exposures from TCR beta sequences and from how often those sequences occurred across donors. To decide whether each TCR beta V gene segment behaved as functional or pseudogenic, an earlier analysis of fewer than 750 of the donors relied on high-throughput TCR beta sequencing. Donor age, sex, ethnicity and CMV serostatus were compiled alongside the repertoire data. In a later genetic analysis, genome-wide SNP genotypes for 398 of the 666 donors were used, and that subset was treated as a discovery cohort. Every discovery cohort repertoire had been produced on one sequencing platform. HLA typing included class I and class II loci at four-digit resolution. The number of typed donors differed by locus: roughly 629-640 for A, B, C, DRB1 and DQB1; about 520 for DQA1; some 590 for DPA1; and some 470 for DPB1. Four to six DR-DQ haplotypes were handled as single units for association and clustering, since linkage in the cohort was strong. Across under 500 genotyped donors of the cohort, an average of about 240,000 unique TCR beta nucleotide sequences per donor were sequenced, and roughly 20% of those sequences were non-productive. Overall results and qualifications from the work: In a later analysis, more than 15,000 TCR beta sequences were associated with specific HLA alleles at a false discovery rate of 0.05. The classifier was reported to diagnose cytomegalovirus status with high specificity and sensitivity in both the original and validation cohorts. In a later analysis, most CMV-associated TCR beta chains were found to appear HLA-restricted, with HLA associations seemingly driven largely by CMV exposure. According to a later analysis, TCR association rates differed among HLA loci, with DRB1 alleles showing the most associated TCRs and HLA-C alleles showing the fewest. In an earlier analysis of approximately 590 of the donors, most TCR beta V segments were observed in productive rearrangements about 87% or about 30% of the time, broadly matching IMGT annotations. A further reported finding was that TCR beta sequences accurately predicted the HLA-A and HLA-B alleles for most subjects in the first cohort. A group of highly shared sequence variants was considered likely to be a technical artifact of the sequencing pipeline. In vitro tests confirmed that a few of the cytomegalovirus-associated TCR beta chains recognize cytomegalovirus antigens. Because HLA typing was missing for some donors at each locus, association tests included only the typed subset. In this cohort, only TCR beta chains were sequenced, and detectable features were limited by the absence of alpha or paired-chain data. Correlated functional status among segregating V segments might reflect linkage disequilibrium, but an unknown experimental factor could not be ruled out. Most TCR sequences were seen in very few donors, while some public TCRs were found in many individuals. Compared with equally common non-associated chains, HLA-associated TCR beta chains in a later analysis were more clonally expanded and had lower generation probabilities. In a later analysis, several top co-occurrence clusters were reported to appear linked to parvovirus B19, influenza, CMV and Epstein-Barr virus. Roughly 17 rarely observed V segments, including chromosome 9 orphons, were excluded from the earlier analysis of several hundred of the donors because counts were too low. It was suggested by the authors that the approach could potentially be generalized to other disease states and immunological phenotypes. According to a later genetic analysis, donors in an Asian-associated ancestry cluster had fewer N-insertions in productive TCRs than the approximately 630-donor mean. Some IMGT-functional V segments, including TRBV6-2 and TRBV6-3, could not be distinguished by the 87-base-pair reads and were therefore excluded. The study listed 150 to 200 TCR beta chains as associated with cytomegalovirus. The presence/absence analyses assumed that sequencing depth was roughly uniform across donors, and that assumption may not be true. For the cohort, immune exposure information was limited to CMV serostatus. A later genetic analysis associated a missense DCLRE1C variant with V-gene and J-gene trimming of TCR beta chains, and an independent cohort replicated the association. Strong co-occurrence of HLA alleles, especially DR and DQ, made assigning TCR associations to individual alleles difficult.

The cohort comprised fewer than 750 healthy bone marrow donors. All cohort members were sampled while nominally healthy, although unrecorded immune exposures were likely present. The donor tested CMV seronegative and was one of the 352 seronegative cohort members. Every donor gave a peripheral blood sample, and the peripheral blood mononuclear cells from that sample were used for TCR beta sequencing. Genomic DNA was extracted from the blood cell samples with the Qiagen DNeasy Blood Extraction Kit. For this clone: Its antigen has not been determined. Per-base quality was not reported, and no clone a single base away is much larger than it.

Receptor amplification or capture employed the immunoSEQ multiplex PCR assay. A mixture of 60 forward primers for TCR Vbeta segments and 13 reverse primers for TCR Jbeta segments was used in the multiplex PCR. Amplification of the CDR3 region of rearranged TCR beta genes was performed with a multiplex PCR assay on genomic DNA. The Illumina HiSeq System was used to sequence the amplified TCR beta libraries as 87-base-pair reads. Per the authors' processing: Across the roughly 670 repertoires, a later analysis counted some 80 million unique TCR beta chains, 9.5 million to 13 million of which were shared by at least two donors. Raw reads were error-corrected and collapsed into unique sequences by a nearest-neighbor algorithm in which closely related sequences were merged to remove PCR and sequencing errors. CDR3 sequences were aligned to IMGT reference sequences to assign V, D and J gene segments. For a sequence to be retained, at least a six-nucleotide match to both a V gene segment and a J gene segment was required. Rearrangements were classified as productive when the CDR3 lacked stop codons and remained in frame with V and J, and all other rearrangements were classified as non-productive. Following IMGT convention, CDR3 was defined as the stretch from the second conserved V-encoded cysteine to the conserved J-encoded phenylalanine. Sequences without an unambiguous match to a single V gene segment were excluded from the earlier analysis of 500 to 700 of the donors. In an earlier analysis of some 590 of the donors, a V segment was called functional when productive rearrangements were above 56.7%, and segregating when the standard deviation between donors exceeded 5%. A statistical classification framework was developed to diagnose cytomegalovirus status using the catalog of TCR beta chain sequences. In a later analysis, TCR nucleotide sequences were compared against IMGT/GENE-DB human TR gene sequences so that V and J genes could be assigned. A later analysis assigned CDR3 sequences and most-parsimonious VDJ recombination scenarios with the TCRdist pipeline. In a later analysis, each TCR beta chain was defined by its CDR3 amino acid sequence together with its V-gene family, and reads lacking a unique V-gene family were excluded. In a later analysis, fewer than 600 highly shared, low-generation-probability nucleotide sequences were removed to address suspected cross-contamination and a sequencing artifact. In a later analysis, a clonal expansion index was calculated for each public chain from normalized within-repertoire ranks of inferred template counts. In a later analysis, generation probabilities were computed using a VDJ recombination model fitted to out-of-frame rearrangements, and the results were checked against IGoR. Hypergeometric tests were used in a later analysis to score TCR-TCR, TCR-HLA and TCR-CMV co-occurrence, with a repertoire-size bias correction applied to the TCR pairs. To estimate false discovery rates, a later analysis permuted the HLA or CMV assignments 20 times. In a later analysis, co-occurring TCRs were grouped using DBSCAN, and TCRdist sequence similarity was added for clustering within HLA-allele-positive subsets. Co-occurrence clustering excluded repertoires with fewer than 30,000 or more than 120,000 public chains, plus five with anomalous nucleotide sharing. The immuneACCESS repertoire file appears here via TCRdb, limited to in-frame rearrangements. These files lack a portion of the clones; in checked studies, under half of the deficit traces to unresolved V genes, and the cause of the others is not known. V, J and clone size are taken as reported in that table, and D and trimming were inferred from the DNA itself. The sample table lists over 85,000 clones, less than 8% of them with a count of one. About 2.1% of the sample is held by the ten biggest clonotypes.

The germline V and J ends show losses of 0 bases and 2 bases respectively, and no gene match explains 9 bases of the junction. The CDR3 measures 17 amino acids from cysteine to phenylalanine. Left in the record is the CDR3 DNA by itself, 51 bases read in frame from the first base. The CDR1 and CDR2 encoded by the germline V gene are ENHRY and SYGVKD. Material for sequencing was PBMCs. The TCR originated in a man aged 45-65 years in good health and CMV-seronegative. The chain joins TRBV10-3 to TRBJ2-7; 8 nucleotides in the junction match TRBD2. The DNA is TGTGCCATCAGTGAGTCCGGGGGGGCAGCAACTACCTACGAGCAGTACTTC. The resulting protein is CAISESGGAATTYEQYF.